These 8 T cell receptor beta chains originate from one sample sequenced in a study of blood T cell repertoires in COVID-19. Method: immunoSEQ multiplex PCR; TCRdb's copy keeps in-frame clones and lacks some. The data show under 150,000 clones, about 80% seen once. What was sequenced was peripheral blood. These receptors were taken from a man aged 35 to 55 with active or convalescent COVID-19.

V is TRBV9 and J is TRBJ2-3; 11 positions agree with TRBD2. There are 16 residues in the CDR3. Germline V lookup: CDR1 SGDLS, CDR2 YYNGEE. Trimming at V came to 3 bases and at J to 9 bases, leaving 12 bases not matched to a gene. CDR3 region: CASSAQLAGVYVTQYF. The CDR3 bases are TGTGCCAGCAGCGCCCAACTAGCGGGGGTTTACGTAACGCAGTATTTT.

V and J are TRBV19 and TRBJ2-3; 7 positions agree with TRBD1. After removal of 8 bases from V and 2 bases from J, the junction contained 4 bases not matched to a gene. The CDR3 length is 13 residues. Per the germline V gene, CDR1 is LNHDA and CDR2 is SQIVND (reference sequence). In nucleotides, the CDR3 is TGTGCCAGTTGGGGGACAGTCACAGATACGCAGTATTTT. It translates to CASWGTVTDTQYF.

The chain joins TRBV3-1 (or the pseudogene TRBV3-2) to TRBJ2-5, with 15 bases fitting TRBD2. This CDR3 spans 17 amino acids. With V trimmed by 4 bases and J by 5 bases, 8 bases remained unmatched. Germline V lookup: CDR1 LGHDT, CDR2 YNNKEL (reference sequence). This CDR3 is CASSLRTSGGAVETQYF. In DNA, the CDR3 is TGTGCCAGCAGCCTCAGGACTAGCGGGGGGGCCGTGGAGACCCAGTACTTC.

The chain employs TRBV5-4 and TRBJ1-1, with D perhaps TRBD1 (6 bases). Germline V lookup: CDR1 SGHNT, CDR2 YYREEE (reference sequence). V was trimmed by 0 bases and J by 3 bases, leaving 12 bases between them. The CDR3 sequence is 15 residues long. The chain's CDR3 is CASSLDPRGDTEAFF. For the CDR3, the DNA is TGTGCCAGCAGCTTGGACCCCAGGGGAGACACTGAAGCTTTCTTT.

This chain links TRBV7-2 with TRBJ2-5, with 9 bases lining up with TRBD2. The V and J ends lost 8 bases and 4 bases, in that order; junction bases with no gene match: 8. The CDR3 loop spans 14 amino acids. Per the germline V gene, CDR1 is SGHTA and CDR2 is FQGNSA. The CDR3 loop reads CASARRGGRETQYF. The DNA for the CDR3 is TGTGCCAGCGCCAGGCGGGGGGGCCGAGAGACCCAGTACTTC.

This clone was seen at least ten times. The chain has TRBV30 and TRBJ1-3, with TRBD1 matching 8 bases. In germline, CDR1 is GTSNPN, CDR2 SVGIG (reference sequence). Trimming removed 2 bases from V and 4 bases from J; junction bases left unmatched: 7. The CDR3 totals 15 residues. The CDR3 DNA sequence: TGTGCCTGGAGTAGACGGACAGGGAACGGAAACACCATATATTTT. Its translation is CAWSRRTGNGNTIYF. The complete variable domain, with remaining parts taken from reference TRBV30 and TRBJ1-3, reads SQTIHQWPATLVQPVGSPLSLECTVEGTSNPNLYWYRQAAGRGLQLLFYSVGIGQISSEVPQNLSASRPQDRQFILSSKKLLLSDSGFYLCAWSRRTGNGNTIYFGEGSWLTVV.

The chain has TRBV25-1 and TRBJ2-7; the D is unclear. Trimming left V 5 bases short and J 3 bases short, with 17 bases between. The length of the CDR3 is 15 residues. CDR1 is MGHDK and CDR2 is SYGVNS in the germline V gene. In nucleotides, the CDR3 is TGTGCCAGCAGTATGAATATTCGGCAGGACTACGAGCAGTACTTC. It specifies CASSMNIRQDYEQYF.

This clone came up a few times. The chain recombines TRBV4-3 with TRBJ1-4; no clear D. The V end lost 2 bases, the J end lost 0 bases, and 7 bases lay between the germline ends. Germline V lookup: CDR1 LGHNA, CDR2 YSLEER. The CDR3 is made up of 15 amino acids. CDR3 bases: TGCGCCAGCAGCCAACAGTACACAACTAATGAAAAACTGTTTTTT. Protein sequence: CASSQQYTTNEKLFF.